The 9 T cell receptor beta chains reported below all come from one sample, sequenced in a study. TCRdb re-called the 5' RACE reads with MiXCR, one entry per CDR3 protein. The table lists about 54,000 distinct CDR3 sequences, 17% of them singletons. The sequencing input was naive CD4+ T cells sorted from blood. Subset: naive CD4+ T cells, CD4+CD45RA+CD25-. Receptors were obtained from a female donor with breast cancer.

As for this clonotype: In this CDR3 the conserved last residue, phenylalanine or tryptophan, is missing, so a read error is likely. V is TRBV5-1 and J is TRBJ2-3; TRBD1 aligns across 9 bases. The CDR3 is 14 residues long. V shed 4 bases, J shed 2 bases, and the junction held 2 bases outside the gene matches. Germline CDR1 reads SGHRS; CDR2 reads YFSETQ. The DNA of the CDR3 is TGCGCCAGCAGCGGGACAGGGAACACAGATACGCAGTATCTT. This translates into CASSGTGNTDTQYL.

The rearrangement joins TRBV7-2 to TRBJ2-7; D is possibly TRBD1 (6 bases). The CDR3 is made up of 12 amino acids. V shed 5 bases and J shed 5 bases, with 10 bases lying between them. Germline CDR1 SGHTA, CDR2 FQGNSA. CDR3 region: CASSPRTDEQYF. In DNA form, the CDR3 reads TGTGCCAGCAGCCCAAGGACAGACGAGCAGTACTTC. Looking up the rest from reference TRBV7-2 and TRBJ2-7 gives the full variable domain: GAGVSQSPSNKVTEKGKDVELRCDPISGHTALYWYRQSLGQGLEFLIYFQGNSAPDKSGLPSDRFSAERTGGSVSTLTIQRTQQEDSAVYLCASSPRTDEQYFGPGTRLTVT.

The chain couples TRBV20-1 to TRBJ1-1, with D hard to call. The CDR3 extends over 11 amino acids. The germline gives CDR1 DFQATT, CDR2 SNEGSKA (reference sequence). V was pared by 3 bases and J by 4 bases, with 6 bases between. The CDR3 here is CSASSGTEAFF. CDR3 sequence (DNA): TGCAGTGCTAGTTCGGGCACTGAAGCTTTCTTT.

The gene calls are TRBV20-1 and TRBJ1-6; D possibly corresponds to TRBD1 (6 bases). Trimming cost V 1 base and J 10 bases, with 14 bases left between them. The CDR3 has 14 residues. Germline CDR1 reads DFQATT; CDR2 reads SNEGSKA (reference sequence). This chain's CDR3 is CSARGGGPQSPLHF. CDR3 DNA: TGCAGTGCTAGAGGAGGGGGGCCGCAGTCACCCCTCCACTTT.

This clonotype was detected only a few times. The rearrangement uses TRBV6-5 and TRBJ2-7, with D tentatively TRBD2 (5 bases). Germline V CDR1 and CDR2: MNHEY, SVGAGI. With 1 base removed from V and 3 bases from J, the gap between germline ends came to 13 bases. The CDR3 loop spans 15 amino acids. CDR3 sequence (DNA): TGTGCCAGCAGTTACTTAGACGCGGGTGTCTACGAGCAGTACTTC. Protein: CASSYLDAGVYEQYF.

This chain links TRBV20-1 with TRBJ2-1; possibly TRBD2 for D (5 bases). The CDR3 is 16 residues long. Germline CDR1 reads DFQATT; CDR2 reads SNEGSKA (reference sequence). V lost 3 bases and J 7 bases, leaving 22 bases between the germline ends. The CDR3 region has the DNA TGCAGTGCTAGTCGCTATTTTGAGGGAACAGTAAATGAGCAGTTCTTC. It specifies CSASRYFEGTVNEQFF.

This chain connects TRBV20-1 to TRBJ2-1; TRBD2 aligns across 10 bases. After removal of 6 bases from V and 8 bases from J, the junction contained 10 bases not matched to a gene. The V gene's germline CDR1 is DFQATT and CDR2 SNEGSKA (reference sequence). The CDR3 contains 14 residues. CDR3 residues: CSALASGSEDEQFF. In DNA, the CDR3 is TGCAGTGCCCTCGCTAGCGGGAGTGAGGATGAGCAGTTCTTC.

A word on this clonotype: A read error may account for a junction end that differs from germline. The chain couples TRBV7-2 to TRBJ2-2; D possibly corresponds to TRBD2 (7 bases). The CDR3 consists of 15 residues. In germline, CDR1 is SGHTA, CDR2 FQGNSA. CDR3 in amino acids: CACSPGGRRGGELFF. The CDR3 coding sequence is TGTGCCTGCAGCCCCGGGGGGCGCAGGGGCGGGGAGCTGTTTTTT.

In the case of this clonotype: This sequence may be a read error, since a much larger clone differs from it by one base. The chain couples TRBV6-1 to TRBJ1-2; D remains ambiguous. The CDR3 length is 10 residues. Germline lookup yields CDR1 MNHNS and CDR2 SASEGT. CDR3: CASSDYDYTF. The DNA of the CDR3 is TGTGCCAGCAGTGACTATGACTACACCTTC.